Below are 19 T cell receptor beta chains sequenced from a single sample in a study of regulatory T cells in long-lasting Graves disease. CDR3 regions were amplified by Arm-PCR using iRepertoire HTBI primers to build TCR beta libraries. MiXCR, applied by TCRdb to the multiplex PCR reads, yields one record per CDR3 protein. The table lists hundreds of thousands of distinct CDR3 sequences, approximately 15% of them singletons. The time point denotes: newly diagnosed GD, antithyroid drugs for less than 3 months. PBMC RNA was the source of the TCR library. The sample was also linked to a second study, of T cells in Graves' hyperthyroidism and ophthalmopathy.

This specimen was peripheral blood mononuclear cells (PBMCs), taken at new diagnosis, from a patient treated with antithyroid drugs. The receptors were sampled from a woman under 40 with Graves disease.

This clonotype was recorded many times. The chain uses TRBV27 and TRBJ1-2; maybe TRBD1 (5 bases). V dropped 5 bases and J dropped 7 bases, with 17 bases sitting between them. CDR1 MNHEY and CDR2 SMNVEV come from the germline V gene (reference sequence). CDR3 length: 14 amino acids. The CDR3 reads CASSPLGTESGYTF. CDR3 DNA sequence: TGTGCCAGCAGTCCCCTAGGGACGGAGAGTGGCTACACCTTC.

This clonotype has a count of ten or more. CDR3 sequence (DNA): TGTGCCAGCACCCTGCGGCAGGGTTTGAAAAAAGGCTACACCTTC. Translation gives CASTLRQGLKKGYTF. This chain joins TRBV28 and TRBJ1-2, with a possible D match to TRBD1 (5 bases). Germline assignment: CDR1 MDHEN and CDR2 SYDVKM. V lost 7 bases, J lost 8 bases, and 23 bases lay in between. This CDR3 spans 15 amino acids.

Concerning this clonotype: It is likely a read error, because the conserved phenylalanine at the end of the CDR3 is missing. The chain employs TRBV30 and TRBJ2-7; D possibly corresponds to TRBD1 (5 bases). CDR1 GTSNPN and CDR2 SVGIG come from the germline V gene (reference sequence). The CDR3 is 14 residues long. Between the trimmed V and J ends, which lost 1 base and 3 bases, there was a span of 13 bases. CDR3 sequence reads: CAWSGGQTIYEQYL. Here the CDR3 DNA reads TGTGCCTGGAGTGGAGGACAAACAATCTACGAGCAGTACCTC.

This clonotype was counted many times. The CDR3 spells CSVDLTGTQYF. The CDR3 DNA is TGCAGCGTTGACTTGACGGGGACCCAGTACTTC. V usage is TRBV29-1 and J usage is TRBJ2-5, with unresolved D. The CDR3 is 11 amino acids. The V gene lost 3 bases and the J gene lost 7 bases, with 9 bases spanning the gap. CDR1 is SQVTM and CDR2 is ANQGSEA in the germline V gene.

This clonotype was observed a handful of times. The V call is TRBV29-1, the J call TRBJ2-2, with 7 bases matching TRBD1. Germline CDR1 SQVTM, CDR2 ANQGSEA. V was pared by 7 bases and J by 0 bases, with 8 bases of the junction left unmatched. This CDR3 spans 15 amino acids. CDR3 sequence (DNA): TGCAGCGCCATTACCGGGACAGCGAACACCGGGGAGCTGTTTTTT. Protein product: CSAITGTANTGELFF.

The V gene is TRBV12-3 or TRBV12-4, the J gene TRBJ1-5; weak D call: TRBD1 (5 bases). The length of the CDR3 is 14 residues. With 3 bases removed from V and 8 bases from J, the gap between germline ends came to 14 bases. CDR3 region: CASSFSGGTEPQHF. The CDR3, as DNA: TGTGCCAGCAGTTTTTCGGGAGGGACGGAGCCCCAGCATTTT.

This clonotype came up many times. The chain carries TRBV6-5 and TRBJ1-1; possible D gene TRBD1, 6 bases. The V end lost 4 bases, the J end lost 1 base, and 13 bases lay between the germline ends. The CDR3 contains 15 residues. CDR1 is MNHEY, CDR2 SVGAGI, per germline. The CDR3 bases are TGTGCCAGCAGTTTATCCGGGACAACGAACACTGAAGCTTTCTTT. Protein sequence: CASSLSGTTNTEAFF.

V gene TRBV5-6 combines with J gene TRBJ2-1; D unclear. V gave up 2 bases and J gave up 0 bases, with 9 bases separating them. The CDR3 runs 15 residues. In germline, CDR1 is SGHDT, CDR2 YYEEEE. CDR3 sequence (DNA): TGTGCCAGCAGCTTTGCTAGGAGCTCCTACAATGAGCAGTTCTTC. It specifies CASSFARSSYNEQFF.

This clonotype was counted between two and nine times. CDR3 DNA sequence: TGTGCCAGCAGCCAAACCGGGACACCGGGAAACACCATATATTTT. It yields the protein CASSQTGTPGNTIYF. This rearrangement joins TRBV3-1 to TRBJ1-3; D is perhaps TRBD1 (6 bases). The V end lost 2 bases, the J end lost 4 bases, and 12 bases lay between the germline ends. The CDR3 has 15 residues. Germline assignment: CDR1 LGHDT and CDR2 YNNKEL (reference sequence).

The gene calls are TRBV9 and TRBJ1-2; TRBD1 aligns across 7 bases. The CDR3 is 15 amino acids. V dropped 0 bases and J dropped 2; count of bases not matched to a gene: 4. Germline CDR1 is SGDLS and CDR2 is YYNGEE. CDR3 coding DNA: TGTGCCAGCAGCGTAGCTACAGGGGCCAACTATGGCTACACCTTC. Its protein is CASSVATGANYGYTF.

This clonotype has ten or more counts. The V gene is TRBV28, the J gene TRBJ2-7, with TRBD1 matching 9 bases. V dropped 5 bases and J dropped 4; count of bases not matched to a gene: 12. CDR3 size: 16 residues. Germline assignment: CDR1 MDHEN and CDR2 SYDVKM. CDR3 sequence (DNA): TGTGCCAGCAGTCCCTCGGGGACAGGGAGTGGGTACGAGCAGTACTTC. Translation: CASSPSGTGSGYEQYF.

The chain couples TRBV5-6 to TRBJ2-1, with D perhaps TRBD2 (6 bases). Trimming removed 4 bases at V and 5 bases at J, with 19 bases between. This CDR3 comprises 16 residues. Germline-derived CDR1 and CDR2 are SGHDT and YYEEEE. The CDR3: CASSLGPGSNDNEQFF. The CDR3 region has the DNA TGTGCCAGCAGCCTTGGCCCCGGGAGCAATGACAATGAGCAGTTCTTC. Full variable domain (missing parts from reference TRBV5-6 and TRBJ2-1): DAGVTQSPTHLIKTRGQQVTLRCSPKSGHDTVSWYQQALGQGPQFIFQYYEEEERQRGNFPDRFSGHQFPNYSSELNVNALLLGDSALYLCASSLGPGSNDNEQFFGPGTRLTVL.

The chain recombines TRBV5-4 with TRBJ2-7; possible D gene TRBD1, 5 bases. Trimming took off 4 bases at V and 2 bases at J, with 16 bases between the two ends. CDR1 SGHNT and CDR2 YYREEE come from the germline V gene (reference sequence). This CDR3 spans 15 amino acids. The CDR3 region has the DNA TGTGCCAGCAGCCCTTATCTGACAGCTACCTACGAGCAGTACTTC. Translated: CASSPYLTATYEQYF.

This clonotype was counted many times. V is TRBV28 and J is TRBJ2-3, with 11 bases aligning to TRBD2. The CDR3 contains 19 residues. CDR1 and CDR2 from the germline V gene are MDHEN and SYDVKM. V was pared by 1 base and J by 3 bases, with 12 bases of the junction left unmatched. The chain's CDR3 is CASSLYPPGTSGRTDTQYF. DNA for the CDR3: TGTGCCAGCAGTTTATACCCCCCCGGGACTAGCGGAAGGACAGATACGCAGTATTTT.

A few counts support this clonotype. Relative to the germline gene, one junction end is altered; a read error may explain this. The chain recombines TRBV7-7 with TRBJ2-2; possibly TRBD2 for D (5 bases). The length of the CDR3 is 13 residues. CDR1 is SSHAT, CDR2 FNYEAQ, per germline (reference sequence). CDR3 sequence: CASSLEGGGELFF. In DNA form, the CDR3 reads TGTGCTAGCAGCTTAGAAGGAGGCGGGGAGCTGTTTTTT.

The table lists this clonotype with a few counts. This sequence joins TRBV7-8 and TRBJ1-5, with D maybe TRBD1 (6 bases). The CDR3 contains 15 residues. V shed 1 base and J shed 6 bases, with 13 bases lying between them. Germline CDR1 and CDR2: SGHVS and FQNEAQ. In DNA, the CDR3 is TGTGCCAGCAGCTTAGACAGGGATGGCTCTCAGCCCCAGCATTTT. Translation: CASSLDRDGSQPQHF.

In this sample, this clonotype turned up many times. The chain combines TRBV10-3 with TRBJ2-1; 9 nucleotides agree with TRBD1. The CDR3 runs to 14 residues. Germline trimming cut 2 bases from V and 8 bases from J; bases unmatched to any gene: 4. Germline V gene sequence: CDR1 ENHRY, CDR2 SYGVKD. The CDR3 spells CAISERQGGDEQFF. CDR3 nucleotide sequence: TGTGCCATCAGTGAGCGACAGGGGGGCGATGAGCAGTTCTTC.

Only a few counts were recorded for this clonotype. V is TRBV10-3 and J is TRBJ2-5; D might be TRBD2 (5 bases). Germline CDR1 is ENHRY and CDR2 is SYGVKD. CDR3 size: 12 residues. V lost 3 bases and J 5 bases, leaving 7 bases between the germline ends. CDR3 amino acids: CAISDRGETQYF. The CDR3 nucleotides are TGTGCCATCAGTGATAGAGGGGAGACCCAGTACTTC.

There are many counts of this clonotype. V is TRBV7-2 and J is TRBJ2-4; D unresolved. Trimming left V 4 bases short and J 0 bases short, with 10 bases between. Germline V gene data show CDR1 as SGHTA and CDR2 as FQGNSA. CDR3 length: 15 residues. Written as DNA, the CDR3 is TGTGCCAGCAGCTCTGGGGTACTAGCCAAAAACATTCAGTACTTC. Its translation is CASSSGVLAKNIQYF.